A single sample is the source of the 21 T cell receptor beta chains below, sequenced in a study of cytomegalovirus exposure and HLA in healthy donors. The PCR made use of 60 Vbeta and 13 Jbeta primers. Measured with immunoSEQ multiplex PCR; TCRdb has only the in-frame clones, and not every one. Its table records 150,000 or so clones. The sequencing sample was made of PBMCs. These receptors were obtained from a man aged 25-40 years in good health and CMV-seronegative.

The chain joins TRBV6-5 to TRBJ2-7; no reliable D call. CDR3 length equals 14 residues. Germline V gene lookup returns CDR1 MNHEY and CDR2 SVGAGI. V was clipped by 4 bases and J by 5 bases, with 15 bases between them. The CDR3 sequence is CASSWSPSRDEQYF. CDR3 sequence (DNA): TGTGCCAGCAGTTGGAGTCCTTCTCGGGACGAGCAGTACTTC.

The V and J genes are TRBV5-5 and TRBJ2-7; D is perhaps TRBD2 (5 bases). Looked up from germline, CDR1 is SGHKS and CDR2 is YYEKEE (reference sequence). The CDR3 is 16 amino acids. The V end was cut by 5 bases, the J end by 2 bases, with 20 bases between. Here the CDR3 reads CASRPGLGRATYEQYF. For the CDR3, the DNA is TGTGCCAGCAGGCCCGGACTCGGTCGTGCCACCTACGAGCAGTACTTC. Supplemented by reference TRBV5-5 and TRBJ2-7, the full variable domain reads DAGVTQSPTHLIKTRGQQVTLRCSPISGHKSVSWYQQVLGQGPQFIFQYYEKEERGRGNFPDRFSARQFPNYSSELNVNALLLGDSALYLCASRPGLGRATYEQYFGPGTRLTVT.

The CDR3 reads CASSPTLGGTSSYEQYF. CDR3 in DNA: TGTGCCAGCAGCCCTACGCTTGGCGGGACTAGCTCCTACGAGCAGTACTTC. J is TRBJ2-7 and V is TRBV4-2, with 8 bases lining up with TRBD2. Trimming cost V 4 bases and J 0 bases; bases outside gene matches: 11. The CDR3 length is 17 residues. Germline V lookup: CDR1 LGHNA, CDR2 YNFKEQ.

V usage is TRBV7-2 and J usage is TRBJ1-1; D might be TRBD1 (5 bases). V gave up 6 bases and J gave up 1 base, with 9 bases separating them. Germline CDR1 and CDR2: SGHTA and FQGNSA. This CDR3 is built from 13 residues. The CDR3 reads CASRQQGNTEAFF. In DNA form, the CDR3 reads TGTGCCAGCAGGCAGCAGGGGAACACTGAAGCTTTCTTT.

J is TRBJ1-2 and V is TRBV27, with unresolved D. The CDR3 is 13 amino acids. Per germline, CDR1 MNHEY and CDR2 SMNVEV (reference sequence). Trimming cost V 5 bases and J 3 bases, with 10 bases left between them. CDR3 nucleotide sequence: TGTGCCAGCAGTCCTACAGCCCACTATGGCTACACCTTC. Translated, it gives CASSPTAHYGYTF.

The chain couples TRBV4-2 to TRBJ2-7; the match to TRBD1 covers 8 bases. The CDR3 extends over 16 amino acids. Germline-derived CDR1 and CDR2 are LGHNA and YNFKEQ. V lost 1 base to trimming and J lost 1 base; unmatched junction nucleotides: 6. The CDR3 nucleotides read TGTGCCAGCAGCCAAGGGGTGGGACAGGTATCCTACGAGCAGTACTTC. Translated: CASSQGVGQVSYEQYF.

This chain joins TRBV6-1 and TRBJ1-5; 7 bases map to TRBD1. CDR1 is MNHNS and CDR2 is SASEGT in the germline V gene. The J segment lost 3 bases and the V segment lost 3 bases, leaving 17 bases of the junction unmatched. The CDR3 runs 19 residues. CDR3 sequence (DNA): TGTGCCAGCAGTGATTTGAATCTCCCCCAGGGGGTTGTCAATCAGCCCCAGCATTTT. It is translated as CASSDLNLPQGVVNQPQHF.

The rearrangement joins TRBV7-9 to TRBJ2-5; D may be TRBD1 (6 bases). V shed 7 bases and J shed 3 bases, with 18 bases lying between them. Germline V gene sequence: CDR1 SEHNR, CDR2 FQNEAQ (reference sequence). CDR3 size: 15 residues. For the CDR3, the DNA is TGTGCCAGCAATTCCCCGGGACAAGTTAAAGAGACCCAGTACTTC. It is translated as CASNSPGQVKETQYF.

V is TRBV11-3 and J is TRBJ2-1, with 12 bases that match TRBD2. CDR1 and CDR2 (germline): SGHNT, YENEEA. Trimming removed 5 bases from V and 0 bases from J; junction bases left unmatched: 5. The CDR3 is made up of 17 amino acids. CDR3 nucleotide sequence: TGTGCCAGCAGCCTAGGACTAGCGGGATTCTCCTACAATGAGCAGTTCTTC. This sequence encodes CASSLGLAGFSYNEQFF.

The chain recombines TRBV6-5 with TRBJ2-7; the D is unclear. Deletions cut 5 bases from V and 2 bases from J, with 13 bases between. Germline CDR1 and CDR2: MNHEY and SVGAGI. This CDR3 is 14 amino acids long. Here the CDR3 reads CASSDIHRTYEQYF. CDR3 coding DNA: TGTGCCAGCAGTGATATACACCGAACCTACGAGCAGTACTTC.

V is TRBV5-4 and J is TRBJ2-7, with D possibly being TRBD1 (6 bases). CDR3 length: 13 amino acids. Trimming cost V 7 bases and J 2 bases, with 13 bases left between them. Germline V lookup: CDR1 SGHNT, CDR2 YYREEE (reference sequence). The CDR3 is CASGLQGTYEQYF. The CDR3 DNA is TGTGCCAGCGGATTACAGGGTACCTACGAGCAGTACTTC.

The V gene is TRBV5-6, the J gene TRBJ2-7, with 8 positions matching TRBD2. The CDR3 spans 14 residues. J lost 2 bases, V lost 2 bases, and 3 bases had no gene match. CDR1 and CDR2 from the germline V gene are SGHDT and YYEEEE. In DNA, the CDR3 is TGTGCCAGCAGCTTTAGCGGGACCCCCTACGAGCAGTACTTC. Translated, it gives CASSFSGTPYEQYF.

The chain uses TRBV7-9 and TRBJ2-2; the match to TRBD1 covers 9 bases. Looked up from germline, CDR1 is SEHNR and CDR2 is FQNEAQ (reference sequence). The CDR3 runs 19 residues. V was clipped by 2 bases and J by 4 bases; unmatched bases: 14. CDR3 sequence (DNA): TGTGCCAGCAGCTTAAACCCGGGACAGGGAAAGGTGGGCACCGGGGAGCTGTTTTTT. Translated: CASSLNPGQGKVGTGELFF.

V and J are TRBV7-2 and TRBJ2-3, with D unclear. Germline CDR1 and CDR2: SGHTA and FQGNSA. The CDR3 runs 13 residues. V was clipped by 5 bases and J by 2 bases, with 8 bases between them. The CDR3: CASSQRPTDTQYF. DNA for the CDR3: TGTGCCAGCAGCCAGCGCCCCACAGATACGCAGTATTTT. The full variable domain, completed using reference TRBV7-2 and TRBJ2-3, is GAGVSQSPSNKVTEKGKDVELRCDPISGHTALYWYRQSLGQGLEFLIYFQGNSAPDKSGLPSDRFSAERTGGSVSTLTIQRTQQEDSAVYLCASSQRPTDTQYFGPGTRLTVL.

J is TRBJ2-4 and V is TRBV4-2, with 13 bases fitting TRBD2. CDR1 is LGHNA and CDR2 is YNFKEQ in the germline V gene. Trimming at V came to 3 bases and at J to 4 bases, leaving 3 bases not matched to a gene. CDR3 length equals 16 residues. The CDR3 loop is CASSQGLAGPKNIQYF. CDR3 in DNA: TGTGCCAGCAGCCAGGGACTAGCGGGACCGAAAAACATTCAGTACTTC.

This chain links TRBV21-1 with TRBJ1-1; the D call in the table, TRBD1, was not verified against the DNA. TRBV21-1 constitutes a pseudogene. CDR3 length: 16 residues. The CDR3 loop is CASILTGGGPNTEAFF. The CDR3 bases are TGTGCCAGCATTTTAACAGGGGGAGGCCCGAACACTGAAGCTTTCTTT.

The V and J genes are TRBV19 and TRBJ1-1; the D is unclear. Germline CDR1 and CDR2: LNHDA and SQIVND (reference sequence). CDR3 length equals 14 residues. Trimming cost V 3 bases and J 0 bases, with 8 bases left between them. CDR3 bases: TGTGCCAGTAGTATGAATCTAATGAACACTGAAGCTTTCTTT. Amino acid sequence: CASSMNLMNTEAFF.

This chain links TRBV5-5 with TRBJ2-7, with TRBD2 matching 10 bases. The CDR3 is 17 amino acids. The germline V gene encodes CDR1 SGHKS and CDR2 YYEKEE (reference sequence). The J segment lost 5 bases and the V segment lost 0 bases, leaving 11 bases of the junction unmatched. The CDR3 is CASSLVGLAGDFDEQYF. Here the CDR3 DNA reads TGTGCCAGCAGCTTGGTTGGTCTAGCGGGAGACTTCGACGAGCAGTACTTC. The full variable domain, with the rest looked up from reference TRBV5-5 and TRBJ2-7, is DAGVTQSPTHLIKTRGQQVTLRCSPISGHKSVSWYQQVLGQGPQFIFQYYEKEERGRGNFPDRFSARQFPNYSSELNVNALLLGDSALYLCASSLVGLAGDFDEQYFGPGTRLTVT.

V gene TRBV7-3 combines with J gene TRBJ2-5; possible D gene TRBD2, 5 bases. Germline assignment: CDR1 SGHTA and CDR2 FQGTGA. Trimming left V 1 base short and J 0 bases short, with 9 bases between. The CDR3 covers 15 residues. The CDR3 DNA reads as TGTGCCAGCAGCTTAAAAGGCGGGTACCAAGAGACCCAGTACTTC. This gives the protein CASSLKGGYQETQYF.

The rearrangement uses TRBV27 and TRBJ2-7; the match to TRBD2 covers 13 bases. Germline lookup yields CDR1 MNHEY and CDR2 SMNVEV (reference sequence). Losses at the gene ends were 5 bases for V and 0 bases for J; bases not matched to a gene: 7. The CDR3 loop spans 17 amino acids. The chain's CDR3 is CASSETSGRRSSYEQYF. The DNA for the CDR3 is TGTGCCAGCAGTGAGACTAGCGGGAGGCGGAGCTCCTACGAGCAGTACTTC.

CDR3 DNA: TGTGCCAGTAGTTCGGGGGGGGGACAGGGGACCGGGGAGCTGTTTTTT. Protein sequence: CASSSGGGQGTGELFF. The chain carries TRBV19 and TRBJ2-2, with TRBD1 matching 10 bases. The CDR3 runs 16 residues. V shed 5 bases, J shed 5 bases, and the junction held 8 bases outside the gene matches. Germline CDR1 reads LNHDA; CDR2 reads SQIVND (reference sequence).